Listed below are T cell receptor beta chains from one sample, sequenced in a study of tumor-infiltrating lymphocytes in primary liver carcinoma. TCRdb ran MiXCR on the multiplex PCR reads and lists one entry per CDR3 protein. The data show some 38,000 distinct CDR3 sequences, roughly 80% seen once. The material sequenced was liver tumor tissue from sampling region 4. The receptors shown here come from a man in his forties with primary liver carcinoma and hepatitis B virus infection. CDR3s include the opening cysteine and the closing phenylalanine or tryptophan. A D gene is named only where the DNA matches it firmly. Rows may omit the clone size; those that give it use once, few, many or a size class.

j_call: TRBJ2-7; v_call: TRBV5-6; d_call: NA; clone_size: medium-sized; cdr3_aa: CASSTKQGREQYF; cdr3_nt: TGTGCCAGCAGCACAAAACAGGGTCGGGAGCAGTACTTC
j_call: TRBJ2-3; v_call: TRBV5-4; d_call: TRBD2; clone_size: NA; cdr3_aa: CASSLPTGGHTDTQYF; cdr3_nt: TGTGCCAGCAGCTTGCCCACGGGAGGGCACACAGATACGCAGTATTTT
j_call: TRBJ2-3; v_call: TRBV11-3; d_call: NA; clone_size: once; cdr3_aa: CASSLGGFQGGTQYF; cdr3_nt: TGTGCCAGCAGCCTTGGGGGATTCCAGGGCGGAACGCAGTATTTT
j_call: TRBJ2-3; v_call: TRBV11-3; d_call: NA; clone_size: large; cdr3_aa: CASSLGGTDTQYF; cdr3_nt: TGTGCCAGCAGCTTGGGGGGCACAGATACGCAGTATTTT
j_call: TRBJ2-7; v_call: TRBV11-1; d_call: NA; clone_size: NA; cdr3_aa: CSSSLTGSGECEQYF; cdr3_nt: TGTTCCAGCAGCTTAACGGGATCGGGAGAATGTGAGCAGTACTTC
j_call: TRBJ2-1; v_call: TRBV11-2; d_call: TRBD2; clone_size: NA; cdr3_aa: CVSNFSGPLDNEQFF; cdr3_nt: TGTGTCAGCAACTTTAGCGGGCCACTTGACAATGAGCAGTTCTTC
j_call: TRBJ2-7; v_call: TRBV11-2; d_call: NA; clone_size: NA; cdr3_aa: CANSLDRQSYEQYF; cdr3_nt: TGTGCCAACAGTTTAGATCGACAATCCTACGAGCAGTACTTC
j_call: TRBJ1-4; v_call: TRBV29-1; d_call: TRBD1; clone_size: once; cdr3_aa: CSASGQGHYEKLFF; cdr3_nt: TGCAGTGCTTCTGGACAGGGTCATTATGAAAAACTGTTTTTT
j_call: TRBJ2-3; v_call: TRBV5-5; d_call: NA; clone_size: NA; cdr3_aa: CGRSLANWDTQYF; cdr3_nt: TGTGGCAGGAGCTTGGCGAACTGGGATACGCAGTATTTC
j_call: TRBJ2-3; v_call: TRBV5-5; d_call: TRBD2; clone_size: NA; cdr3_aa: CARSPTGTSGRGDTQYF; cdr3_nt: TGTGCCAGAAGCCCGACCGGGACTAGCGGGCGTGGAGATACGCAGTATTTT
j_call: TRBJ2-4; v_call: TRBV11-1; d_call: TRBD1; clone_size: NA; cdr3_aa: CASSYPGQGASKNIQYF; cdr3_nt: TGTGCCAGTAGCTATCCGGGACAGGGAGCGTCAAAAAACATTCAGTACTTC
j_call: TRBJ1-5; v_call: TRBV7-2; d_call: NA; clone_size: few; cdr3_aa: CASSLARGNQPQHF; cdr3_nt: TGTGCCAGCAGCTTAGCGAGAGGCAATCAGCCCCAGCATTTT
j_call: TRBJ2-2; v_call: TRBV14; d_call: NA; clone_size: NA; cdr3_aa: CTSNPRGQSNTGELFF; cdr3_nt: TGTACCAGCAACCCCAGAGGACAGTCCAACACCGGGGAGCTGTTTTTT
j_call: TRBJ2-5; v_call: TRBV7-8; d_call: TRBD1; clone_size: NA; cdr3_aa: CASSTTGGRETQYF; cdr3_nt: TGTGCCAGCAGTACCACAGGGGGCAGAGAGACCCAGTACTTC
j_call: TRBJ2-5; v_call: TRBV5-1; d_call: NA; clone_size: NA; cdr3_aa: CASSFNRTQYF; cdr3_nt: TGCGCCAGCAGCTTCAACAGGACTCAGTACTTC
j_call: TRBJ2-1; v_call: TRBV11-2; d_call: NA; clone_size: NA; cdr3_aa: CASSLMIDASLFF; cdr3_nt: TGTGCCAGCAGCCTGATGATTGATGCCTCGCTGTTCTTC
j_call: TRBJ2-7; v_call: TRBV21-1; d_call: NA; clone_size: NA; cdr3_aa: CASSSGRGTNGYEQYF; cdr3_nt: TGTGCCAGTAGCTCAGGCAGGGGGACTAACGGCTACGAGCAGTACTTC
j_call: TRBJ1-2; v_call: TRBV11-2; d_call: TRBD1; clone_size: few; cdr3_aa: CASSLGQGSGYTF; cdr3_nt: TGTGCCAGCAGCTTAGGACAGGGAAGTGGCTACACCTTC
j_call: TRBJ2-5; v_call: TRBV20-1; d_call: NA; clone_size: many; cdr3_aa: CSARVGGETQYF; cdr3_nt: TGCAGTGCTAGAGTGGGAGGCGAGACCCAGTACTTC
j_call: TRBJ2-5; v_call: TRBV19; d_call: TRBD1; clone_size: NA; cdr3_aa: CAISTSGTGWVETQYF; cdr3_nt: TGTGCCATTAGTACTTCCGGGACAGGCTGGGTAGAGACTCAGTACTTC
j_call: TRBJ2-1; v_call: TRBV11-3; d_call: NA; clone_size: NA; cdr3_aa: CASSLGVPGLPHNGQFF; cdr3_nt: TGTGCTAGCAGCCTAGGCGTACCGGGACTCCCCCACAATGGGCAGTTCTTC
j_call: TRBJ2-7; v_call: TRBV20-1; d_call: NA; clone_size: few; cdr3_aa: CSARGRGTLYEQYF; cdr3_nt: TGCAGTGCTAGAGGACGGGGGACTCTCTACGAGCAGTACTTC
j_call: TRBJ1-2; v_call: TRBV6-1; d_call: TRBD1; clone_size: many; cdr3_aa: CASSEGDSLYSYTF; cdr3_nt: TGTGCCAGCAGTGAAGGGGACAGTCTCTATAGCTACACCTTC